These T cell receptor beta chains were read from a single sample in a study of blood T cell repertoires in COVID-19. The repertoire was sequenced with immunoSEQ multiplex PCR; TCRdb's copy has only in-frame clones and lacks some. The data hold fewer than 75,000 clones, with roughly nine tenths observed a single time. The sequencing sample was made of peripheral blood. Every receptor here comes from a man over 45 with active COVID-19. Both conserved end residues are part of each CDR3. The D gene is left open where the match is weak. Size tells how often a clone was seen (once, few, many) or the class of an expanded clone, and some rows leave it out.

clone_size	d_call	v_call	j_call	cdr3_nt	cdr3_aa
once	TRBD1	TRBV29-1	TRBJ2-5	TGCAGCGTCCTGACAGGGGTCGAGACCCAGTACTTC	CSVLTGVETQYF
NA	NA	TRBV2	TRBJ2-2	TGTGCCAGCAGGGAATTTAGCACCGGGGAGCTGTTTTTT	CASREFSTGELFF
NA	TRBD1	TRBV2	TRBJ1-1	TGTGCCAGCAGTGAAGCGCATCCAGGGGGAGCTTTCTTT	CASSEAHPGGAFF
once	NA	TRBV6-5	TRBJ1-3	TGTGCCAGCAACCGACAAGGCTCTGGAAACACCATATATTTT	CASNRQGSGNTIYF
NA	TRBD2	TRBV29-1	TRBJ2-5	TGCAGCGTTGAAGACCCTAGGACTAGCGGGGGAAGAGGGACCCAGTACTTC	CSVEDPRTSGGRGTQYF
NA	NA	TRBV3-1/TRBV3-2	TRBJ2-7	TGTGCCAGCAGCCAAGATGGAGCCTACGAGCAGTACTTC	CASSQDGAYEQYF
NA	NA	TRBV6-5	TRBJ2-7	TGTGCCAGCTTATTAGGAGACGTCTACGAGCAGTACTTC	CASLLGDVYEQYF
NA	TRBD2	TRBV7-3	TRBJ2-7	TGTGCCAGCAGCCCATTTAGCGGCGGGGGCTACGAGCAGTACTTC	CASSPFSGGGYEQYF
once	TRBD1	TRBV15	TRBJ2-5	TGTGCCACCAGCTCTCGGACAGGGGGCGAGGAGACCCAGTACTTC	CATSSRTGGEETQYF
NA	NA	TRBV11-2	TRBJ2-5	TGTGCCAGCAGCTCCATGTTGGGGGCCCCACGAGGAGAGACCCAGTACTTC	CASSSMLGAPRGETQYF
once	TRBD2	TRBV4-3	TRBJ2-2	TGCGCCAGCAGCCAAGCGGGGCTAGCGGGTAAAACGAACACCGGGGAGCTGTTTTTT	CASSQAGLAGKTNTGELFF
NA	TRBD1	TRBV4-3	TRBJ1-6	TGCGCCAGCAGCCAAGTCTGGGGACAGGGAAATTCACCCCTCCACTTT	CASSQVWGQGNSPLHF
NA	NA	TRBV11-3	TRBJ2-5	TGTGCCAGCAGCTTAGCCCGAGAGACCCAGTACTTC	CASSLARETQYF
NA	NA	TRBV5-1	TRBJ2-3	TGCGCCAGCAGCTCCCGGAGGGGGGGCAACCCAGATACGCAGTATTTT	CASSSRRGGNPDTQYF
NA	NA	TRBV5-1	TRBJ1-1	TGCGCCAGCAGAGGCGGCGCGGGAGCCACTGAAGCTTTCTTT	CASRGGAGATEAFF
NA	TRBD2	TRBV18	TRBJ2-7	TGTGCCAGCTCACCGGGACTAGCGGGAGGTTTAGGCTACGACGAGCAGTACTTC	CASSPGLAGGLGYDEQYF
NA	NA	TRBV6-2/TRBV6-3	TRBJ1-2	TGTGCCAGCAGTTACTCACCGGGGCAGGGACAAGATGGCTACACCTTC	CASSYSPGQGQDGYTF
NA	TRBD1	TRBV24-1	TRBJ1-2	TGTGCCACCAGTGCCTCCGGGACAGGGGGAGGTCGCTATGGCTACACCTTC	CATSASGTGGGRYGYTF
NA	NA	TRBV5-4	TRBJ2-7	TGTGCCAGCAGTAGGGGCTACGAGCAGTACTTC	CASSRGYEQYF
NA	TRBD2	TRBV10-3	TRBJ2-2	TGTGCCATCAGGACTTCTAGCGGACTGAACACCGGGGAGCTGTTTTTT	CAIRTSSGLNTGELFF
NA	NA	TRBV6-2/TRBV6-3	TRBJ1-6	TGTGCCAGCAGTTTCAATTCACTCCTCCACTTT	CASSFNSLLHF
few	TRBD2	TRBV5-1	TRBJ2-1	TGCGCCAGCAGCTTAGCGGGAGGGCAATACAATGAGCAGTTCTTC	CASSLAGGQYNEQFF
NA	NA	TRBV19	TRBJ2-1	TGTGCCAGTAGTGCATCCCCGGGGGTGGGTGAGCAGTTCTTC	CASSASPGVGEQFF
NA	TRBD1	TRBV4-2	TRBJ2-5	TGTGCCAGCAGCCAAAACCTCGGGACAGGAGGCGAGACCCAGTACTTC	CASSQNLGTGGETQYF
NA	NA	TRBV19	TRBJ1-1	TGTGCCAGTAGTATTGCCCCCGCGGGGTACACTGAAGCTTTCTTT	CASSIAPAGYTEAFF
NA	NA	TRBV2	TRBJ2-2	TGTGCCAGCAGGAAGGACTACACCGGGGAGCTGTTTTTT	CASRKDYTGELFF
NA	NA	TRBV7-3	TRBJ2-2	TGTGCCAGCAGCCCGGGTGGTGCGCGGGGCCGGGAGCTGTTTTTT	CASSPGGARGRELFF
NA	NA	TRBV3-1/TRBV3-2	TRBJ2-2	TGTGCCAGCAGCCCGACAGGCGTGAACACCGGGGAGCTGTTTTTT	CASSPTGVNTGELFF
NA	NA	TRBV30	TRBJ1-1	TGTGCCTGGAGTCGACAGATGAACACTGAAGCTTTCTTT	CAWSRQMNTEAFF
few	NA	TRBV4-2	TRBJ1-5	TGTGCCAGCAGCCAAACCCAGACCGGGTCCGGGCAGCCCCAGCATTTT	CASSQTQTGSGQPQHF
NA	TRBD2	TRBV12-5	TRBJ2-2	TGTGCTAGTGGTTTGACAGCTCGGGGACTAGCGGCAAACACCGGGGAGCTGTTTTTT	CASGLTARGLAANTGELFF
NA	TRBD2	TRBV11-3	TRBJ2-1	TGTGCCAGCAGCCACGGGACTAGCGGGAGCAATGAGCAGTTCTTC	CASSHGTSGSNEQFF
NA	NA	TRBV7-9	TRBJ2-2	TGTGCCAGCAGCCCCGTGAGCCGACTTACCGGGGAGCTGTTTTTT	CASSPVSRLTGELFF
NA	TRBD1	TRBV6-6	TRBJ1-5	TGTGCCAGCAGGCCTGGGACAGGGGGATGGAATCAGCCCCAGCATTTT	CASRPGTGGWNQPQHF
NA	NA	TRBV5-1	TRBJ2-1	TGCGCCAGCAGCCCCCGGGGAATTAATGAGCAGTTCTTC	CASSPRGINEQFF
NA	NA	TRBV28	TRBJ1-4	TGTGCCAGCAGTCCGGGTTTTGGTGAAAAACTGTTTTTT	CASSPGFGEKLFF
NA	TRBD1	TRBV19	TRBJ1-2	TGTGCCAGTAGTGCCGGACAGGGCACTGACTATGGCTACACCTTC	CASSAGQGTDYGYTF
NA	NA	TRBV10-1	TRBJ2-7	TGCGCCAGCAGTGTCCGGGGAGGCGAGCAGTACTTC	CASSVRGGEQYF
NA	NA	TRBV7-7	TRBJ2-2	TGTGCTAGCAGCACCGGGACTCCCGGGGAGCTGTTTTTT	CASSTGTPGELFF